The 20 T cell receptor beta chains below all came from one sample that was sequenced in a study of blood T cell repertoires in COVID-19. The table came from immunoSEQ multiplex PCR; TCRdb's copy has only in-frame clones and leaves some out. This repertoire shows 13,000 or so clones, roughly 90% found once; its top ten account for 11% to 15%. The sample was peripheral blood. The receptors shown here come from a human donor in a cohort sampled during active COVID-19.

This chain connects TRBV7-9 to TRBJ1-2; D is ambiguous. Germline V lookup: CDR1 SEHNR, CDR2 FQNEAQ (reference sequence). V gave up 1 base and J gave up 2 bases, with 5 bases separating them. The CDR3 loop spans 13 amino acids. CDR3 bases: TGTGCCAGCAGCTTAGGGCGGAACTATGGCTACACCTTC. Its protein product is CASSLGRNYGYTF.

The gene calls are TRBV5-6 and TRBJ2-2, with D perhaps matching TRBD1 (7 bases). V was trimmed by 6 bases and J by 5 bases, leaving 17 bases between them. There are 15 residues in the CDR3. The germline V gene encodes CDR1 SGHDT and CDR2 YYEEEE. CDR3 sequence (DNA): TGTGCCAGCAACCAGGGGGGTCGAGGGACCGGGGAGCTGTTTTTT. Its translation: CASNQGGRGTGELFF.

This chain links TRBV30 with TRBJ2-3; D is possibly TRBD2 (5 bases). The V end lost 5 bases, the J end lost 4 bases, and 13 bases lay between the germline ends. The CDR3 is 13 amino acids. CDR1 GTSNPN and CDR2 SVGIG come from the germline V gene (reference sequence). The CDR3 is CAWHQKGADTQYF. The CDR3 coding sequence is TGTGCCTGGCATCAAAAGGGAGCAGATACGCAGTATTTT.

V usage is TRBV11-3 and J usage is TRBJ1-3, with 7 bases matching TRBD1. There are 16 residues in the CDR3. Germline assignment: CDR1 SGHNT and CDR2 YENEEA. The ends lost 0 bases at V and 0 bases at J; junction bases unmatched: 2. In DNA form, the CDR3 reads TGTGCCAGCAGCTTAGATAGGGGGCACTCTGGAAACACCATATATTTT. It codes for CASSLDRGHSGNTIYF.

This clone was seen only once. The CDR3 bases are TGTGCCAGTAGTATAACGGGTGCACGGAACACTGAAGCTTTCTTT. Its translation: CASSITGARNTEAFF. The rearrangement joins TRBV19 to TRBJ1-1; D gene ambiguous. Per germline, CDR1 LNHDA and CDR2 SQIVND (reference sequence). There are 15 residues in the CDR3. V lost 2 bases and J lost 1, with 11 bases in between.

With respect to this clone: Its ends do not fully match the called genes, so a read error is possible. The chain recombines TRBV2 with TRBJ2-3; 16 bases line up with TRBD2. CDR1 is SNHLY, CDR2 FYNNEI, per germline. The CDR3 totals 13 residues. DNA of the CDR3: TGTGCCAGCAGAGGGACTAGCGGGGGGGCTCAAGCCTTT. It codes for CASRGTSGGAQAF.

The count of this clone is one. This CDR3 is CASSFFRGQGEQYF. CDR3 bases: TGCGCCAGCAGCTTTTTCAGGGGGCAAGGGGAGCAGTACTTC. The chain uses TRBV5-1 and TRBJ2-7, with 8 positions matching TRBD1. Trimming cost V 2 bases and J 7 bases; bases outside gene matches: 8. The germline V gene encodes CDR1 SGHRS and CDR2 YFSETQ. The length of the CDR3 is 14 residues.

V is TRBV6-4 and J is TRBJ1-1; D is unresolved. Germline V gene sequence: CDR1 MRHNA, CDR2 SNTAGT. The CDR3 covers 13 residues. Trimming left V 4 bases short and J 0 bases short, with 6 bases between. CDR3 residues: CASSVGVNTEAFF. CDR3 nucleotide sequence: TGTGCCAGCAGTGTTGGAGTGAACACTGAAGCTTTCTTT.

The chain couples TRBV13 to TRBJ2-3, with 8 bases identical to TRBD1. This CDR3 has 16 amino acids. After removal of 6 bases from V and 3 bases from J, the junction contained 11 bases not matched to a gene. Germline lookup yields CDR1 PRHDT and CDR2 FYEKMQ (reference sequence). The CDR3 is CASSLTGALNTDTQYF. CDR3 nucleotide sequence: TGTGCCAGCAGTTTGACAGGGGCTCTTAATACAGATACGCAGTATTTT.

V is TRBV5-6 and J is TRBJ2-7, with 7 bases aligning to TRBD1. The CDR3 covers 13 residues. Germline V gene data show CDR1 as SGHDT and CDR2 as YYEEEE. The junction had 1 base not matched to a gene; V was cut back by 4 bases and J by 0 bases. CDR3 amino acids: CASSRTGSYEQYF. The CDR3 DNA follows: TGTGCCAGCAGCAGGACAGGCTCCTACGAGCAGTACTTC.

This chain uses TRBV7-2 with TRBJ2-6; tentatively, D is TRBD1 (6 bases). Trimming cost V 4 bases and J 0 bases, with 16 bases left between them. This CDR3 has 18 amino acids. Germline V gene sequence: CDR1 SGHTA, CDR2 FQGNSA. In DNA form, the CDR3 reads TGTGCCAGCAGCTCTACGATAGTAGGGGGCTCTGGGGCCAACGTCCTGACTTTC. Translated, it gives CASSSTIVGGSGANVLTF.

The CDR3, as DNA: TGCGCCAGCAGCACCCGGACAGGGGAGAAAGAGACCCAGTACTTC. This translates into CASSTRTGEKETQYF. This chain uses TRBV5-1 with TRBJ2-5; TRBD1 matches at 9 bases. With 4 bases clipped from V and 3 bases from J, the junction kept 7 bases outside the gene matches. CDR1 SGHRS and CDR2 YFSETQ come from the germline V gene. The CDR3 loop spans 15 amino acids.

The CDR3 is CASSKQGSYNEQFF. In nucleotides, the CDR3 is TGCGCCAGCAGTAAACAGGGATCCTACAATGAGCAGTTCTTC. V gene TRBV10-1 combines with J gene TRBJ2-1, with a tentative D call TRBD1 (6 bases). V lost 5 bases and J 1 base, leaving 9 bases between the germline ends. Germline V lookup: CDR1 WNHNN, CDR2 SYGVQD (reference sequence). The CDR3 loop spans 14 amino acids.

The CDR3 region has the DNA TGTGCCAGTAGTAAAGGGGATTGGACCGGGGAGCTGTTTTTT. Translation: CASSKGDWTGELFF. The J gene is TRBJ2-2, the V gene TRBV19; perhaps TRBD1 as D (5 bases). This CDR3 comprises 14 residues. Germline V gene data show CDR1 as LNHDA and CDR2 as SQIVND (reference sequence). V was trimmed by 4 bases and J by 5 bases, leaving 11 bases between them.

This clone was counted a single time. The chain is built from TRBV7-9 and TRBJ1-2; D might be TRBD1 (5 bases). Germline CDR1 SEHNR, CDR2 FQNEAQ (reference sequence). This CDR3 is built from 14 residues. The V gene lost 2 bases and the J gene lost 8 bases, with 15 bases spanning the gap. The CDR3, as DNA: TGTGCCAGCAGCTTATCGCAAGGGGTAGGGGGCTACACCTTC. It yields the protein CASSLSQGVGGYTF.

This chain joins TRBV27 and TRBJ2-5, with TRBD2 identical over 10 bases. CDR1 is MNHEY and CDR2 is SMNVEV in the germline V gene (reference sequence). The CDR3 contains 15 residues. The trim removed 6 bases at V and 1 base at J, leaving 5 bases unmatched. DNA for the CDR3: TGTGCCAGCAGACAAGCGGGAGGGCCCCAAGAGACCCAGTACTTC. As protein: CASRQAGGPQETQYF.

CDR3 loop: CASSRLGQGGRTEDYGYTF. The DNA of the CDR3 is TGTGCCAGCTCACGCCTGGGACAGGGGGGACGTACGGAGGACTATGGCTACACCTTC. The J gene is TRBJ1-2, the V gene TRBV18, with 11 bases identical to TRBD1. After removal of 4 bases from V and 3 bases from J, the junction contained 16 bases not matched to a gene. The CDR3 contains 19 residues. In germline, CDR1 is KGHSH, CDR2 LQKENI.

This chain links TRBV3-1 (or the pseudogene TRBV3-2) with TRBJ1-1; D perhaps matches TRBD1 (5 bases). The V gene lost 5 bases and the J gene lost 4 bases, with 14 bases spanning the gap. The CDR3 has 14 amino acids. Germline assignment: CDR1 LGHDT and CDR2 YNNKEL (reference sequence). For the CDR3, the DNA is TGTGCCAGCAGCTACCAGGGTTCGGGCACTGAAGCTTTCTTT. Encoded protein: CASSYQGSGTEAFF.

V is TRBV6-5 and J is TRBJ2-4; D may be TRBD2 (5 bases). Germline V gene data show CDR1 as MNHEY and CDR2 as SVGAGI. The germline V and J ends were trimmed by 4 bases and 0 bases, with 13 bases remaining between them. This CDR3 has 16 amino acids. CDR3 DNA sequence: TGTGCCAGCAGTTCGCGGACTGATCTAGCCAAAAACATTCAGTACTTC. Translation: CASSSRTDLAKNIQYF.

V is TRBV4-3 and J is TRBJ2-3; TRBD1 agrees at 7 bases. The V and J ends lost 3 bases and 6 bases, in that order; junction bases with no gene match: 6. Germline values: CDR1 LGHNA, CDR2 YSLEER. The CDR3 extends over 14 amino acids. The CDR3 region is CASSQTGPGDTQYF. The CDR3 nucleotides read TGCGCCAGCAGCCAGACAGGGCCTGGGGATACGCAGTATTTT.